This TCR beta chain came from a study of shared clonotypes between healthy human individuals. The protocol was immunoSEQ multiplex PCR, while the TCRdb copy is restricted to in-frame clones and leaves out a portion. The profile shows roughly 850,000 clones, about 96% of them singletons. General study results and limits: It was the non-shared clonotypes that had lower generation probabilities than clonotypes shared by all four donors. Among donors, the sharing of clonotypes was expected to be influenced by sequencing depth.

After removal of 2 bases from V and 0 bases from J, the junction contained 4 bases not matched to a gene. The CDR3 has 15 residues. Per germline, CDR1 GTSNPN and CDR2 SVGIG (reference sequence). Concerning this clone: What it recognizes is unknown.

CD45RO-negative, CCR7-selected cells formed the naive CD8 fraction, which excluded terminally differentiated effector memory CD45RA+ cells. Each sample came from a Caucasian adult donor living in Nashville, Tennessee. The sequenced sample was naive CD8+ T cells sorted from blood. The chain combines TRBV30 with TRBJ2-3; 8 bases agree with TRBD1. The TCR was taken from a man aged 30-40 years in good health. The CDR3 nucleotides are TGTGCCTGGAGTCCTCGGGACAGGAGCACAGATACGCAGTATTTT. Protein sequence: CAWSPRDRSTDTQYF.